The 17 T cell receptor beta chains listed next were all sequenced from one sample in a study of early T cells in non-severe SARS-CoV-2 infection. TCRdb itself ran the 5' RACE reads through MiXCR, one entry per CDR3 protein. The sample includes about 84,000 distinct CDR3 sequences, about 12% of them seen just once. The sequencing input was whole blood. The source is an adult who was a healthcare worker with PCR-confirmed SARS-CoV-2 infection or an uninfected control (not recorded which).

The sample holds a few counts of this clonotype. V gene TRBV28 combines with J gene TRBJ2-3, with 8 positions matching TRBD2. Looked up from germline, CDR1 is MDHEN and CDR2 is SYDVKM. This CDR3 has 15 residues. After removal of 3 bases from V and 7 bases from J, the junction contained 9 bases not matched to a gene. Here the CDR3 DNA reads TGTGCCAGCAGTTTGACGGTAGCGGGGTGGAATACGCAGTATTTT. Amino acids: CASSLTVAGWNTQYF.

This clonotype was observed a few times. The chain recombines TRBV20-1 with TRBJ2-7; D remains ambiguous. V lost 5 bases, J lost 2 bases, and 16 bases lay in between. Germline V gives CDR1 DFQATT, CDR2 SNEGSKA (reference sequence). The CDR3 totals 14 residues. The CDR3 protein is CSAADLKKAYEQYF. The DNA of the CDR3 is TGCAGTGCTGCTGACCTAAAAAAGGCCTACGAGCAGTACTTC.

This clonotype has a count of ten or more. The chain is built from TRBV7-9 and TRBJ1-5; D might be TRBD1 (5 bases). The ends were cut back, 5 bases at V and 3 bases at J, with 14 bases in the middle. Looked up from germline, CDR1 is SEHNR and CDR2 is FQNEAQ (reference sequence). CDR3 length: 15 residues. This chain's CDR3 is CASSPGRGNNQPQHF. DNA of the CDR3: TGTGCCAGCAGCCCCGGTAGGGGAAACAATCAGCCCCAGCATTTT.

The rearrangement uses TRBV7-2 and TRBJ2-3, with 7 nucleotides matching TRBD2. Germline values: CDR1 SGHTA, CDR2 FQGNSA. J lost 0 bases, V lost 2 bases, and 2 bases had no gene match. CDR3 length: 15 amino acids. The CDR3 protein is CASSLRGGSTDTQYF. Written as DNA, the CDR3 is TGTGCCAGCAGCTTACGCGGGGGTAGCACAGATACGCAGTATTTT.

V usage is TRBV5-1 and J usage is TRBJ2-4; possibly TRBD2 for D (6 bases). The germline V and J ends were trimmed by 1 base and 8 bases, with 10 bases remaining between them. This CDR3 is 13 amino acids long. Germline CDR1 reads SGHRS; CDR2 reads YFSETQ. CDR3 region: CASSLSREDIQYF. In nucleotides, the CDR3 is TGCGCCAGCAGCTTGTCCAGGGAGGACATTCAGTACTTC.

This clonotype was counted many times. The chain joins TRBV7-2 to TRBJ2-1, with no clear D. CDR3 length: 14 amino acids. Germline CDR1 reads SGHTA; CDR2 reads FQGNSA. The ends were cut back, 5 bases at V and 1 base at J, with 9 bases in the middle. The CDR3: CASSPEVSYNEQFF. For the CDR3, the DNA is TGTGCCAGCAGCCCCGAAGTATCCTACAATGAGCAGTTCTTC.

V is TRBV27 and J is TRBJ2-1; 10 bases are shared with TRBD1. This CDR3 contains 17 residues. Germline CDR1 MNHEY, CDR2 SMNVEV (reference sequence). With 7 bases clipped from V and 4 bases from J, the junction kept 13 bases outside the gene matches. The CDR3 DNA reads TGTGCCAGCACCTCTATTACCGGGACAGGGGTTTACAATGAGCAGTTCTTC. This sequence encodes CASTSITGTGVYNEQFF.

This clonotype was seen ten or more times. The V and J genes are TRBV11-3 and TRBJ1-5; D is ambiguous. In germline, CDR1 is SGHNT, CDR2 YENEEA. The V gene lost 0 bases and the J gene lost 1 base, with 4 bases spanning the gap. The CDR3 extends over 14 amino acids. The CDR3 DNA follows: TGTGCCAGCAGCTTAGATGGGAGCAATCAGCCCCAGCATTTT. Translation gives CASSLDGSNQPQHF.

The V and J genes are TRBV11-1 and TRBJ2-7, with 8 bases aligning to TRBD2. This CDR3 contains 15 residues. V lost 5 bases to trimming and J lost 0 bases; unmatched junction nucleotides: 6. Germline V gives CDR1 SGHAT, CDR2 FQDESV (reference sequence). The CDR3 here is CASSHLAGSSYEQYF. The DNA for the CDR3 is TGTGCCAGCAGCCACTTAGCGGGGAGCTCCTACGAGCAGTACTTC.

This clonotype was detected ten times or more. One junction end disagrees with the germline gene, perhaps due to a read error. The chain couples TRBV6-1 to TRBJ1-1; the D is unclear. CDR1 and CDR2 from the germline V gene are MNHNS and SASEGT. CDR3 length: 14 amino acids. For the CDR3, the DNA is TGTGCCAGCAGTGAGGGGAAGGCGAACACTGAAGTTTTCTTT. It codes for CASSEGKANTEVFF.

This clonotype has just a few counts. The chain carries TRBV10-1 and TRBJ2-1, with 14 bases aligning to TRBD2. The CDR3 totals 15 residues. V shed 4 bases and J 7 bases; nucleotides not matched to a gene: 3. Germline V CDR1 and CDR2: WNHNN, SYGVQD (reference sequence). The CDR3 nucleotides read TGCGCCAGCAGTGCCGGGACTAGCGGGGGTAATGAGCAGTTCTTC. Amino acid sequence: CASSAGTSGGNEQFF.

A few counts support this clonotype. The J gene is TRBJ1-5, the V gene TRBV28, with no clear D. The CDR3 is 14 amino acids. The germline gives CDR1 MDHEN, CDR2 SYDVKM. V shed 5 bases and J shed 3 bases, with 11 bases lying between them. CDR3 amino acids: CASSPRTVNQPQHF. The CDR3 coding sequence is TGTGCCAGCAGTCCCCGCACGGTCAATCAGCCCCAGCATTTT.

V gene TRBV7-9 combines with J gene TRBJ2-3; TRBD2 aligns across 7 bases. Germline V gene sequence: CDR1 SEHNR, CDR2 FQNEAQ (reference sequence). With V trimmed by 4 bases and J by 2 bases, 6 bases remained unmatched. This CDR3 is 15 amino acids long. CDR3 sequence: CASSYIAGHTDTQYF. CDR3 DNA: TGTGCCAGCAGCTACATAGCGGGCCACACAGATACGCAGTATTTT.

This clonotype has a handful of counts. The chain employs TRBV3-1 and TRBJ1-6; D is undetermined. V lost 5 bases to trimming and J lost 10 bases, with 9 bases between them. Germline V gives CDR1 LGHDT, CDR2 YNNKEL (reference sequence). The CDR3 is 12 residues long. This chain's CDR3 is CASSETGSPLHF. The CDR3 DNA reads as TGTGCCAGCAGCGAGACCGGGTCACCCCTCCACTTT. Drawing the rest from reference TRBV3-1 and TRBJ1-6, the complete variable domain is DTAVSQTPKYLVTQMGNDKSIKCEQNLGHDTMYWYKQDSKKFLKIMFSYNNKELIINETVPNRFSPKSPDKAHLNLHINSLELGDSAVYFCASSETGSPLHFGNGTRLTVT.

The rearrangement links TRBV20-1 to TRBJ2-5; the match to TRBD2 covers 14 bases. V lost 4 bases and J lost 4; bases outside the gene matches: 5. Germline loops: CDR1 DFQATT, CDR2 SNEGSKA (reference sequence). The CDR3 contains 15 residues. CDR3 protein: CSATTGTSGGETQYF. CDR3 DNA: TGCAGTGCTACGACCGGGACTAGCGGGGGAGAGACCCAGTACTTC.

This chain links TRBV28 with TRBJ2-1; possible D gene TRBD2, 6 bases. V was trimmed by 4 bases and J by 7 bases, leaving 11 bases between them. Germline CDR1 is MDHEN and CDR2 is SYDVKM. The CDR3 has 13 amino acids. CDR3 protein: CASSWDWGNEQFF. In DNA, the CDR3 is TGTGCCAGCAGTTGGGACTGGGGGAATGAGCAGTTCTTC.

This sequence joins TRBV12-3 or TRBV12-4 and TRBJ1-1; D possibly corresponds to TRBD1 (5 bases). V lost 6 bases to trimming and J lost 2 bases, with 10 bases between them. The CDR3 extends over 13 amino acids. The CDR3 DNA is TGTGCCAGCAGCCAGACAGTAAACACTGAAGCTTTCTTT. Its protein product is CASSQTVNTEAFF.